A selection of T cell receptor beta chains follows, all from one sample in a study of cytomegalovirus exposure and HLA in healthy donors. Produced via immunoSEQ multiplex PCR; TCRdb's table is partial and in-frame only. The table records about 130,000 clones, roughly 80% of them present only once. Sequenced: PBMCs. These receptors were collected from a man in his fifties or sixties in good health and CMV-seronegative. The CDR3 runs from the conserved cysteine through the conserved F or W. The order of the fields is V gene, D gene, clone size, J gene, CDR3 protein, CDR3 DNA. D genes are given only for firm matches. Clone size, where shown, is once, few, many, or a class for clones that have expanded.

TRBV5-1,TRBD1,.,TRBJ1-2,CASSLGDRGNYGYTF,TGCGCCAGCAGCTTGGGGGACAGGGGGAACTATGGCTACACCTTC
TRBV6-5,.,.,TRBJ2-4,CASSLGGGKNIQYF,TGTGCCAGCAGTTTAGGGGGTGGGAAAAACATTCAGTACTTC
TRBV15,.,few,TRBJ2-3,CATSRERGNTQYF,TGTGCCACCAGCAGAGAACGAGGTAATACGCAGTATTTT
TRBV2,TRBD1,.,TRBJ1-4,CASSVWTGREKLFF,TGTGCCAGCAGTGTCTGGACAGGAAGAGAAAAACTGTTTTTT
TRBV5-1,.,.,TRBJ1-1,CASRVDSMNTEAFF,TGCGCCAGCAGGGTGGACAGCATGAACACTGAAGCTTTCTTT
TRBV30,.,.,TRBJ2-2,CAWSVLGNTGELFF,TGTGCCTGGAGTGTACTTGGGAACACCGGGGAGCTGTTTTTT
TRBV5-4,TRBD1,few,TRBJ1-3,CASSSGTGDSNTIYF,TGTGCCAGCAGCTCTGGGACAGGGGATTCGAACACCATATATTTT
TRBV2,TRBD1,.,TRBJ1-1,CASNGQGVRTEAFF,TGTGCCAGCAACGGACAGGGGGTTAGAACTGAAGCTTTCTTT
TRBV29-1,.,.,TRBJ2-1,CSVEIFYLACSYNEQFF,TGCAGCGTTGAGATCTTTTATCTAGCCTGCTCCTACAATGAGCAGTTCTTC
TRBV4-1,.,.,TRBJ1-1,CASSHPTVSNTEAFF,TGCGCCAGCAGCCACCCGACAGTCTCGAACACTGAAGCTTTCTTT
TRBV7-8,TRBD2,.,TRBJ2-7,CASSVSGRAAYEQYF,TGTGCCAGCAGCGTTAGCGGGAGGGCCGCCTACGAGCAGTACTTC
TRBV6-1,TRBD2,few,TRBJ2-7,CASTAGGPKEQYF,TGTGCCAGCACTGCGGGAGGGCCGAAAGAGCAGTACTTC
TRBV27,.,.,TRBJ2-7,CASSLRGGAWEQYF,TGTGCCAGCAGTTTAAGGGGTGGAGCGTGGGAGCAGTACTTC
TRBV29-1,TRBD1,once,TRBJ2-5,CSVVTGGFETQYF,TGCAGCGTTGTGACAGGGGGGTTTGAGACCCAGTACTTC
TRBV28,TRBD1,.,TRBJ1-2,CASSSGQGTYYGYTF,TGTGCCAGCAGTTCGGGACAGGGGACCTACTATGGCTACACCTTC
TRBV6-1,TRBD1,.,TRBJ1-5,CASSETGGSNQPQHF,TGTGCCAGCAGTGAGACAGGGGGTAGCAATCAGCCCCAGCATTTT
TRBV28,TRBD1,few,TRBJ2-7,CASSSNPEAGGSYEQYF,TGTGCCAGCAGTAGTAATCCGGAGGCAGGGGGATCCTACGAGCAGTACTTC
TRBV11-2,.,.,TRBJ2-2,CASSLVPGLNTGELFF,TGTGCCAGCAGCTTAGTGCCGGGTTTGAACACCGGGGAGCTGTTTTTT
TRBV14,TRBD1,.,TRBJ2-5,CASSQEIQGAEETQYF,TGTGCCAGCAGCCAAGAGATACAGGGGGCGGAAGAGACCCAGTACTTC
TRBV29-1,TRBD2,.,TRBJ2-7,CSVARLAGTSSYEQYF,TGCAGCGTTGCTAGACTAGCGGGAACGAGCTCCTACGAGCAGTACTTC
TRBV5-6,TRBD1,few,TRBJ1-2,CASSSRLDYRGSDGYTF,TGTGCCAGCAGCTCTAGACTGGATTACAGGGGTTCAGATGGCTACACCTTC
TRBV11-2,.,.,TRBJ1-1,CASSLGLVGDTEAFF,TGTGCCAGCAGCTTGGGTCTCGTAGGGGACACTGAAGCTTTCTTT
TRBV29-1,TRBD1,.,TRBJ2-2,CSFRSGGGGELFF,TGCAGCTTCCGCTCAGGGGGCGGCGGGGAGCTGTTTTTT
TRBV6-6,.,.,TRBJ1-3,CASTLTAGSGNTIYF,TGTGCCAGCACCTTGACAGCCGGGTCTGGAAACACCATATATTTT
TRBV5-1,.,few,TRBJ1-3,CASSLDTSSGNTIYF,TGCGCCAGCAGCTTGGACACCAGCTCTGGAAACACCATATATTTT
TRBV25-1,TRBD1,.,TRBJ2-2,CASSESVTGGIGELFF,TGTGCCAGCAGTGAATCGGTGACAGGGGGGATCGGGGAGCTGTTTTTT
TRBV7-9,TRBD1,.,TRBJ2-5,CASSPGQGVTETQYF,TGTGCCAGCAGCCCGGGACAGGGAGTGACGGAGACCCAGTACTTC
TRBV7-2,.,.,TRBJ1-5,CASSSGQQPQHF,TGTGCCAGCAGCAGCGGACAGCAGCCCCAGCATTTT
TRBV6-6,.,.,TRBJ2-7,CASKGGGTEQYF,TGTGCCAGCAAAGGAGGGGGCACTGAGCAGTACTTC
TRBV2,TRBD1,few,TRBJ1-5,CASSGDRTNQSQHF,TGTGCCAGCAGTGGGGACAGGACAAATCAGTCCCAGCATTTT
TRBV6-5,.,.,TRBJ2-3,CASSYSYLVTDTQYF,TGTGCCAGCAGTTACTCGTATCTAGTCACAGATACGCAGTATTTT
TRBV30,TRBD2,.,TRBJ2-7,CAWSAGGGAYEQYF,TGTGCCTGGAGTGCTGGCGGGGGGGCCTACGAGCAGTACTTC
TRBV7-2,TRBD2,.,TRBJ2-7,CASSLGLAGGSYEQYF,TGTGCCAGCAGCCTAGGACTAGCGGGAGGCTCCTACGAGCAGTACTTC
TRBV11-3,TRBD2,.,TRBJ2-3,CASSSGGTSGGSTDTQYF,TGTGCCAGCAGCTCAGGCGGGACTAGCGGGGGAAGCACAGATACGCAGTATTTT
TRBV6-5,TRBD2,.,TRBJ2-1,CASVSGANAREQFF,TGTGCCAGCGTAAGCGGGGCAAATGCTCGTGAGCAGTTCTTC
TRBV30,TRBD2,.,TRBJ2-7,CAWSELAAPYEQYF,TGTGCCTGGAGTGAACTAGCGGCCCCCTACGAGCAGTACTTC
TRBV6-5,.,.,TRBJ1-5,CASSYSSGSQPQHF,TGTGCCAGCAGTTACTCGAGTGGGAGTCAGCCCCAGCATTTT
TRBV7-9,.,.,TRBJ2-4,CASSSGNIQYF,TGTGCCAGCAGCTCAGGGAACATTCAGTACTTC
TRBV15,TRBD1,.,TRBJ1-1,CATSVQGGEHTEAFF,TGTGCCACCAGCGTTCAGGGGGGAGAGCACACTGAAGCTTTCTTT
TRBV2,.,.,TRBJ2-2,CASMREKGGELFF,TGTGCCAGCATGAGGGAGAAGGGCGGGGAGCTGTTTTTT
TRBV28,.,.,TRBJ1-1,CASSPPRLRVTSGEAFF,TGTGCCAGCAGTCCACCTCGACTGAGGGTAACATCGGGTGAAGCTTTCTTT
TRBV7-2,TRBD2,.,TRBJ2-3,CASSFSGTSGTDTQYF,TGTGCCAGCAGCTTTTCTGGGACTAGCGGCACAGATACGCAGTATTTT
TRBV28,TRBD1,.,TRBJ1-5,CASRTGGVKPQHF,TGTGCCAGCAGGACAGGGGGCGTAAAGCCCCAGCATTTT
TRBV6-1,TRBD2,.,TRBJ2-3,CASSEGLATDTQYF,TGTGCCAGCAGTGAAGGACTAGCCACAGATACGCAGTATTTT
TRBV18,.,.,TRBJ2-7,CASSPAQSGLGGEQYF,TGTGCCAGCTCACCTGCCCAGTCGGGGTTAGGCGGCGAGCAGTACTTC
TRBV7-2,.,.,TRBJ1-5,CASSLASGNFIQPQHF,TGTGCCAGCAGCTTAGCGTCCGGTAACTTTATTCAGCCCCAGCATTTT
TRBV11-3,TRBD2,.,TRBJ2-1,CASSAGTSGIHEQFF,TGTGCCAGCAGCGCCGGGACTAGCGGGATACATGAGCAGTTCTTC
TRBV5-1,.,.,TRBJ1-1,CASGTGTQNTEAFF,TGCGCCAGCGGCACCGGGACTCAGAACACTGAAGCTTTCTTT
TRBV27,.,.,TRBJ2-2,CASSLAGARTGELFF,TGTGCCAGCAGTTTGGCGGGGGCGCGAACCGGGGAGCTGTTTTTT
TRBV18,TRBD1,few,TRBJ2-1,CASSPGQYNEQFF,TGTGCCAGCTCACCGGGACAGTACAATGAGCAGTTCTTC
TRBV7-8,TRBD1,.,TRBJ2-1,CASSPRTGGGDEQFF,TGTGCCAGCAGCCCCCGGACAGGGGGAGGTGATGAGCAGTTCTTC
TRBV2,.,.,TRBJ1-1,CASTERAGVGTEAFF,TGTGCCAGCACCGAGAGGGCAGGGGTGGGCACTGAAGCTTTCTTT
TRBV19,.,.,TRBJ1-5,CASSISRGYQPQHF,TGTGCCAGTAGTATAAGCAGGGGATATCAGCCCCAGCATTTT
TRBV20-1,.,.,TRBJ2-5,CSASASREQYF,TGCAGTGCTAGTGCCTCTAGGGAGCAGTACTTC
TRBV2,.,.,TRBJ2-7,CASSDPMGGSYEQYF,TGTGCCAGCAGCGATCCTATGGGGGGCTCCTACGAGCAGTACTTC
TRBV4-2,TRBD2,.,TRBJ2-7,CASSQDSQTSGTYEQYF,TGTGCCAGCAGCCAAGATTCGCAGACTAGCGGAACCTACGAGCAGTACTTC